These 32 T cell receptor beta chains originate from one sample sequenced in a study of T cell responses to AZD1222 COVID-19 vaccine. Repertoires were generated with immunoSEQ multiplex PCR, while TCRdb's copy carries only in-frame clones and drops some. The sample lists over 150,000 clones; about 88% were seen once. The source material was peripheral blood, sampled on day 0 of AZD1222 vaccination. These receptors all stem from an adult in good health.

In this sample, this clone turned up a few times. The J gene is TRBJ1-1, the V gene TRBV12-3 or TRBV12-4, with D unresolved. Deletions cut 6 bases from V and 8 bases from J, with 16 bases between. The CDR3 consists of 13 residues. CDR3 in DNA: TGTGCCAGCAGCCGTGCGCAGACGAGGGAAGCTTTCTTT. Translated: CASSRAQTREAFF.

CDR3 loop: CASSRGATSYNEQFF. The CDR3 nucleotides read TGCGCCAGCAGTCGGGGGGCGACCTCCTACAATGAGCAGTTCTTC. V is TRBV4-1 and J is TRBJ2-1; D is possibly TRBD2 (7 bases). The germline V and J ends were trimmed by 6 bases and 0 bases, with 12 bases remaining between them. The CDR3 extends over 15 amino acids. Looked up from germline, CDR1 is MGHRA and CDR2 is YSYEKL.

The chain links TRBV19 to TRBJ2-2; 7 bases are a match to TRBD2. From germline, CDR1 is LNHDA and CDR2 SQIVND (reference sequence). J gave up 0 bases and V 7 bases, and 5 bases lay outside the gene matches. The CDR3 contains 15 residues. DNA of the CDR3: TGTGCCAGTACGACCAGCGGGGCGAACACCGGGGAGCTGTTTTTT. This codes for CASTTSGANTGELFF.

The gene calls are TRBV5-1 and TRBJ1-4; D is unclear. This CDR3 contains 15 residues. V was clipped by 4 bases and J by 7 bases, with 17 bases between them. Germline-derived CDR1 and CDR2 are SGHRS and YFSETQ. The CDR3: CASSEPRTGGEKLFF. CDR3 nucleotides: TGCGCCAGCAGCGAACCCCGGACCGGAGGTGAAAAACTGTTTTTT.

V and J are TRBV6-2 or TRBV6-3 and TRBJ1-2; weak D call: TRBD1 (6 bases). V dropped 6 bases and J dropped 4 bases, with 15 bases sitting between them. CDR1 and CDR2 from the germline V gene are MNHEY and SVGEGT. The CDR3 runs 14 residues. CDR3 in DNA: TGTGCCAGCAGCGGACAGAGCCGACTCTATGGCTACACCTTC. Protein sequence: CASSGQSRLYGYTF.

The CDR3 is CASSRGTANNEQFF. Written as DNA, the CDR3 is TGTGCCAGCAGCCGAGGGACGGCCAACAATGAGCAGTTCTTC. The V gene is TRBV7-3, the J gene TRBJ2-1; perhaps D is TRBD1 or TRBD2 (5 bases each). Germline loops: CDR1 SGHTA, CDR2 FQGTGA. The germline V and J ends were trimmed by 5 bases and 5 bases, with 13 bases remaining between them. CDR3 length equals 14 residues.

The J gene is TRBJ1-2, the V gene TRBV13; D perhaps matches TRBD1 (5 bases). The CDR3 is made up of 15 amino acids. Germline-derived CDR1 and CDR2 are PRHDT and FYEKMQ (reference sequence). Between the trimmed V and J ends, which lost 5 bases and 5 bases, there was a span of 18 bases. CDR3 bases: TGTGCCAGCAGCCGCACGGCGGGGGGGATTTATGGCTACACCTTC. Translating gives CASSRTAGGIYGYTF.

Only a few counts were recorded for this clone. The chain joins TRBV7-6 to TRBJ1-4; tentative D call: TRBD1 (5 bases). The CDR3 runs 18 residues. Per germline, CDR1 SGHVS and CDR2 FNYEAQ. Between the trimmed V and J ends, which lost 1 base and 0 bases, there was a span of 15 bases. CDR3 region: CASSLGGGSGTTNEKLFF. DNA of the CDR3: TGTGCCAGCAGCTTAGGGGGAGGGTCAGGGACAACTAATGAAAAACTGTTTTTT.

This clone showed up just a few times. This chain joins TRBV3-1 (or the pseudogene TRBV3-2) and TRBJ1-2, with D unclear. V was clipped by 0 bases and J by 6 bases, with 11 bases between them. The CDR3 covers 14 residues. Germline V gene data show CDR1 as LGHDT and CDR2 as YNNKEL (reference sequence). CDR3 bases: TGTGCCAGCAGCCAAGAAGTCCAGGCAAATGGCTACACCTTC. Its protein is CASSQEVQANGYTF.

This sequence joins TRBV5-6 and TRBJ1-4; 8 bases are shared with TRBD1. Germline-derived CDR1 and CDR2 are SGHDT and YYEEEE. The V segment lost 4 bases and the J segment 8 bases; nucleotides outside the gene matches: 4. The CDR3 spans 13 residues. CDR3 in amino acids: CASSGTGGEKLFF. CDR3 bases: TGTGCCAGCAGCGGGACAGGTGGAGAAAAACTGTTTTTT. Full variable domain (missing parts from reference TRBV5-6 and TRBJ1-4): DAGVTQSPTHLIKTRGQQVTLRCSPKSGHDTVSWYQQALGQGPQFIFQYYEEEERQRGNFPDRFSGHQFPNYSSELNVNALLLGDSALYLCASSGTGGEKLFFGSGTQLSVL.

For the CDR3, the DNA is TGTGCCAGCAGTCAGGTGTCTCTTAATGAAAAACTGTTTTTT. Protein sequence: CASSQVSLNEKLFF. The chain couples TRBV6-5 to TRBJ1-4; D unclear. Germline CDR1 reads MNHEY; CDR2 reads SVGAGI. The V gene lost 5 bases and the J gene lost 4 bases, with 11 bases spanning the gap. The CDR3 runs 14 residues.

V gene TRBV7-2 combines with J gene TRBJ2-3; the D gene is possibly TRBD1 (6 bases). Germline V gives CDR1 SGHTA, CDR2 FQGNSA. Trimming took off 1 base at V and 1 base at J, with 6 bases between the two ends. This CDR3 contains 14 residues. The CDR3 DNA sequence: TGTGCCAGCAGCTTAGGGACAGGCACAGATACGCAGTATTTT. Translation gives CASSLGTGTDTQYF.

The chain employs TRBV6-5 and TRBJ2-2; D is uncertain. Germline CDR1 is MNHEY and CDR2 is SVGAGI. The CDR3 is made up of 13 amino acids. V was pared by 5 bases and J by 9 bases, with 13 bases between. CDR3 nucleotide sequence: TGTGCCAGCAGTCGGACGGGCCTGCGGGAGCTGTTTTTT. As protein: CASSRTGLRELFF.

The chain couples TRBV11-3 to TRBJ2-7, with D possibly matching TRBD2 (6 bases). The CDR3 is 12 residues long. Per the germline V gene, CDR1 is SGHNT and CDR2 is YENEEA. V was shortened by 1 base and J by 6 bases, with 7 bases between the two germline ends. CDR3 sequence: CASSLGAGEQYF. As DNA, the CDR3 is TGTGCCAGCAGCTTAGGAGCGGGCGAGCAGTACTTC.

The chain couples TRBV19 to TRBJ1-2; 7 nucleotides match TRBD1. Germline CDR1 is LNHDA and CDR2 is SQIVND (reference sequence). This CDR3 is built from 14 residues. V shed 9 bases, J shed 5 bases, and the junction held 12 bases outside the gene matches. In DNA, the CDR3 is TGTGCCAGCTCGCCAGAGACAGGGCCGTATGGCTACACCTTC. This encodes CASSPETGPYGYTF.

This CDR3 is CASSPSYEQYF. The CDR3 DNA reads TGCGCCAGCAGCCCCTCCTACGAGCAGTACTTC. The J gene is TRBJ2-7, the V gene TRBV5-1; D is ambiguous. V dropped 4 bases and J dropped 0 bases, with 2 bases sitting between them. The CDR3 covers 11 residues. Germline values: CDR1 SGHRS, CDR2 YFSETQ.

The chain uses TRBV5-8 and TRBJ2-1, with D tentatively TRBD1 or TRBD2 (5 bases each). The CDR3 is made up of 15 amino acids. CDR1 SGHTS and CDR2 YDEGEE come from the germline V gene. V was pared by 1 base and J by 1 base, with 9 bases between. The CDR3: CASSLMGESYNEQFF. The CDR3, as DNA: TGTGCCAGCAGCTTGATGGGGGAGTCCTACAATGAGCAGTTCTTC.

The CDR3 is CASTGQGYGYTF. CDR3 nucleotide sequence: TGTGCCAGTACTGGACAGGGATATGGCTACACCTTC. This sequence joins TRBV7-2 and TRBJ1-2, with 8 bases that match TRBD1. Germline CDR1 is SGHTA and CDR2 is FQGNSA. The CDR3 spans 12 residues. Trimming cost V 9 bases and J 5 bases; bases outside gene matches: 5.

The rearrangement links TRBV6-2 or TRBV6-3 to TRBJ1-6, with 8 bases matching TRBD1. The junction had 2 bases not matched to a gene; V was cut back by 6 bases and J by 10 bases. CDR1 MNHEY and CDR2 SVGEGT come from the germline V gene. There are 12 residues in the CDR3. The CDR3 bases are TGTGCCAGCAGCGACAGGGGCTCACCCCTCCACTTT. As protein: CASSDRGSPLHF.

The chain joins TRBV11-2 to TRBJ1-4; the match to TRBD1 covers 7 bases. This CDR3 is 13 amino acids long. With 6 bases clipped from V and 7 bases from J, the junction kept 5 bases outside the gene matches. Germline CDR1 and CDR2: SGHAT and FQNNGV. The CDR3 bases are TGTGCCAGCAGGTTGGACAGGTCTGAAAAACTGTTTTTT. It translates to CASRLDRSEKLFF.

The V call is TRBV9, the J call TRBJ2-5; TRBD1 matches at 9 bases. J lost 5 bases, V lost 3 bases, and 11 bases had no gene match. Germline V gene lookup returns CDR1 SGDLS and CDR2 YYNGEE. The length of the CDR3 is 16 residues. CDR3 in DNA: TGTGCCAGCAGCGAAAAAACCGGGACAGGGTTTGAGACCCAGTACTTC. Translating it yields CASSEKTGTGFETQYF.

The rearrangement joins TRBV7-9 to TRBJ1-1, with TRBD1 identical over 8 bases. The J segment lost 1 base and the V segment lost 3 bases, leaving 7 bases of the junction unmatched. CDR1 SEHNR and CDR2 FQNEAQ come from the germline V gene (reference sequence). This CDR3 region has 16 residues. In nucleotides, the CDR3 is TGTGCCAGCAGCTTGTCGGCCGGGACAGGGAACACTGAAGCTTTCTTT. This translates into CASSLSAGTGNTEAFF.

V gene TRBV9 combines with J gene TRBJ1-6; possible D gene TRBD1, 5 bases. CDR1 and CDR2 from the germline V gene are SGDLS and YYNGEE. V lost 5 bases and J 4 bases, leaving 19 bases between the germline ends. The CDR3 spans 17 residues. The chain's CDR3 is CASSPSDIPLYNSPLHF. For the CDR3, the DNA is TGTGCCAGCAGTCCCTCGGACATACCTCTGTATAATTCACCCCTCCACTTT.

This chain links TRBV14 with TRBJ2-7; 7 bases line up with TRBD2. Germline-derived CDR1 and CDR2 are SGHDN and FVKESK. This CDR3 spans 15 amino acids. V shed 3 bases and J 4 bases; nucleotides not matched to a gene: 9. The CDR3 loop is CASSQRSGGQYEQYF. The CDR3 coding sequence is TGTGCCAGCAGCCAGCGGTCGGGGGGTCAATACGAGCAGTACTTC.

This rearrangement joins TRBV4-3 to TRBJ2-7, with D possibly being TRBD2 (5 bases). Germline assignment: CDR1 LGHNA and CDR2 YSLEER. This CDR3 spans 15 amino acids. V was shortened by 1 base and J by 0 bases, with 10 bases between the two germline ends. The CDR3 region has the DNA TGCGCCAGCAGCCAAGGGACTGGGAGCTCCTACGAGCAGTACTTC. Its translation: CASSQGTGSSYEQYF.

The V call is TRBV28, the J call TRBJ1-5; maybe TRBD1 (6 bases). Trimming took off 4 bases at V and 7 bases at J, with 14 bases between the two ends. The CDR3 consists of 14 residues. The germline V gene has CDR1 MDHEN and CDR2 SYDVKM. The chain's CDR3 is CASSSTYRVQPQHF. The CDR3 region has the DNA TGTGCCAGCAGTTCTACATACAGGGTCCAGCCCCAGCATTTT.

CDR3: CASSEAEGYYGYTF. The CDR3 coding sequence is TGTGCCAGCAGTGAAGCTGAGGGATACTATGGCTACACCTTC. V and J are TRBV6-1 and TRBJ1-2; D remains ambiguous. Per the germline V gene, CDR1 is MNHNS and CDR2 is SASEGT. This CDR3 region has 14 residues. V shed 0 bases and J shed 3 bases, with 8 bases lying between them.

CDR3 DNA: TGTGCCAGCAGCGAACAGGTCGTTACCGGTGAAGCTTTCTTT. This codes for CASSEQVVTGEAFF. The chain links TRBV5-4 to TRBJ1-1, with D possibly matching TRBD1 (5 bases). Germline V CDR1 and CDR2: SGHNT, YYREEE (reference sequence). The CDR3 is made up of 14 amino acids. Trimming left V 4 bases short and J 7 bases short, with 17 bases between.

The chain couples TRBV27 to TRBJ1-2; a weak D match, TRBD1 (5 bases). The germline CDR1 and CDR2 sequences are MNHEY and SMNVEV (reference sequence). V lost 6 bases and J 4 bases, leaving 12 bases between the germline ends. The CDR3 sequence is 13 residues long. The CDR3 DNA is TGTGCCAGCAGACCGCAGGGCTTCTATGGCTACACCTTC. Amino acids: CASRPQGFYGYTF.

The rearrangement uses TRBV2 and TRBJ1-1; no definite D call. The ends were cut back, 6 bases at V and 6 bases at J, with 17 bases in the middle. The CDR3 is 14 amino acids. Germline CDR1 reads SNHLY; CDR2 reads FYNNEI. The CDR3 here is CASRLLGTEAEAFF. The CDR3 coding sequence is TGTGCCAGCAGGCTTCTCGGTACTGAGGCTGAAGCTTTCTTT.

This sequence joins TRBV28 and TRBJ1-5; D is possibly TRBD1 (5 bases). CDR1 and CDR2 from the germline V gene are MDHEN and SYDVKM. This CDR3 is 17 amino acids long. V was clipped by 4 bases and J by 0 bases, with 16 bases between them. CDR3 region: CASSSTNSGNSNQPQHF. The CDR3 nucleotides are TGTGCCAGCAGTTCTACCAACTCAGGGAATAGCAATCAGCCCCAGCATTTT.

V and J are TRBV5-1 and TRBJ1-2; D gene unclear. V dropped 1 base and J dropped 4 bases, with 11 bases sitting between them. Germline V gene data show CDR1 as SGHRS and CDR2 as YFSETQ. The CDR3 totals 14 residues. The CDR3 spells CASSLLEGAYGYTF. The CDR3 DNA sequence: TGCGCCAGCAGCTTGCTTGAGGGTGCCTATGGCTACACCTTC.